Listed here is a single T cell receptor beta chain. Its recognized antigen is unknown. Base qualities are not provided; no much larger clone lies one nucleotide away. To sequence the TCRbeta CDR3 region, genomic DNA was isolated from the sorted cells. The immunoSEQ Assay was used for sequencing of TCRbeta CDR3 regions. In its TCRdb copy, this immuneACCESS table keeps in-frame sequences only and misses some clones. Where compared with another copy, unresolved V genes explain less than half of these, and the others have no known cause. This sample lists fewer than 85,000 clones; around 90% were detected once. 0.43% of the sample is in the top ten clones. This record belongs to a study of OX40 agonist ivuxolimab in advanced cancers. Concerning the study at large: Ivuxolimab was a fully human IgG2 agonistic monoclonal antibody targeting the costimulatory receptor OX40 (CD134). Intravenous ivuxolimab was administered to patients every 2 weeks at six dose levels: 0.01, 0.1, 0.3, 1.5, 3 and 10 mg/kg. Among the roughly 52 dose-escalation patients, approximately 20 had hepatocellular carcinoma, about 15 melanoma, 9 renal cell carcinoma and 9 head and neck cancer. A male proportion of almost 85% and a mean age of approximately 60 years, ranging from about 20 to 79, were recorded for the dose-escalation cohort. Patients were allowed to have had prior anti-PD-1, anti-PD-L1 or anti-CTLA-4 therapy, and around two fifths of the dose-escalation patients had been treated with checkpoint inhibitors. Three dose-escalation patients achieved partial responses, one with hepatocellular carcinoma and two with cutaneous melanoma. Peripheral TCRbeta sequencing aimed to test whether ivuxolimab altered TCR sequence diversity and caused clonal T-cell expansion. The monotherapy dose-escalation portion (N of about 49 patients) of the phase I ivuxolimab trial is reported in the paper. Paper-wide results and their limitations: Low levels of normalized T-cell clonal expansion were also seen in some patients who did not respond. Clonal expansion of both CD4+ and CD8+ blood T cells was observed from baseline to week 6 at doses 0.1 to 3.0 mg/kg. In the 0.1-3.0 mg/kg groups, partial responders had among the lowest normalized peripheral clonal expansion, particularly in CD8+ T cells. After ivuxolimab, more expanded clones were found on average in CD8+ T cells than in CD4+ T cells. Which antigens the clonally expanded peripheral T cells were specific for was not determined.

Relative to germline, V is 1 base shorter and J is 1 base shorter, with 10 bases between their ends. From the cysteine up to the phenylalanine, the CDR3 has a length of 16 residues. Kept here is only the CDR3 DNA, which spans 48 bases and is read in frame from base 1. Taken from the germline V gene, the CDR1 and CDR2 loops are LGHNT and FRNRAP. The trial excluded patients who had a history of autoimmune disease or were on systemic immunosuppression. Peripheral blood for TCR sequencing was drawn from every dose cohort at baseline, at cycle 4 day 1 and at cycle 7 day 1. Samples came from an open-label, multicenter, first-in-human phase I dose-escalation trial of ivuxolimab. Adults with locally advanced or metastatic melanoma, renal cell carcinoma, hepatocellular carcinoma or head and neck squamous cell carcinoma were enrolled in the trial. Before TCR sequencing, CD4+ T cells and CD8+ T cells from peripheral blood were sorted into separate populations.

The receptor was derived from an adult with an advanced solid tumor such as melanoma, head and neck, liver or kidney cancer. The sequenced sample was CD4+ or CD8+ T cells sorted from blood, obtained in a trial of the OX40 agonist ivuxolimab. Recombination linked TRBV12-5 to TRBJ2-2; the D gene is perhaps TRBD2, from 6 matching bases. For the CDR3, the sequence is CASGLGGLMNTGELFF. The sequence in DNA is TGTGCTAGTGGTTTGGGGGGACTCATGAACACCGGGGAGCTGTTTTTT.